A selection of T cell receptor beta chains follows, all from one sample in a study of Ad26.COV2.S vaccination and SARS-CoV-2 variants. This table comes from immunoSEQ multiplex PCR, and its TCRdb copy is limited to in-frame clones, with some not included. The data show 400,000 to 500,000 clones, about 88% seen once. The sample consisted of peripheral blood, taken in a trial of Ad26.COV2.S vaccine versus placebo. All receptors derive from a person between 18 and 60 years old who received the Ad26.COV2.S COVID-19 vaccine or a placebo. The CDR3 runs from the conserved cysteine through the conserved F or W. Each record gives: clone size, V gene, J gene, D gene, CDR3 protein, CDR3 DNA. The D gene is left open where the match is weak. Size values are once, few and many counts, or a class for expanded clones, and some rows have none.

-	TRBV27	TRBJ1-4	-	CASTLLGAQNEKLFF	TGTGCCAGCACCCTACTAGGGGCCCAGAATGAAAAACTGTTTTTT
once	TRBV6-2/TRBV6-3	TRBJ2-5	-	CASSYGDSRAQYF	TGTGCCAGCAGTTACGGGGACTCTCGGGCCCAGTACTTC
-	TRBV6-5	TRBJ1-6	TRBD1	CASSYNRDSNSPLHF	TGTGCCAGCAGTTACAATCGGGACAGTAATTCACCCCTCCACTTT
-	TRBV9	TRBJ1-1	-	CASSVARNTEAFF	TGTGCCAGCAGCGTAGCAAGGAACACTGAAGCTTTCTTT
-	TRBV19	TRBJ2-5	-	CASSGLGGPETQYF	TGTGCCAGTAGTGGGTTGGGGGGCCCAGAGACCCAGTACTTC
-	TRBV7-2	TRBJ2-7	-	CASSLWLSSASPYEQYF	TGTGCCAGCAGCTTATGGTTGTCTAGCGCCTCCCCCTACGAGCAGTACTTC
-	TRBV20-1	TRBJ1-2	-	CSARDGYTF	TGCAGTGCTAGAGATGGCTACACCTTC
-	TRBV5-1	TRBJ2-1	TRBD2	CASSFLAGTGEGEQFF	TGCGCCAGCAGCTTCCTAGCGGGGACTGGGGAGGGGGAGCAGTTCTTC
-	TRBV19	TRBJ1-2	TRBD1	CASIGQGADYGYTF	TGTGCCAGTATTGGCCAGGGGGCTGACTATGGCTACACCTTC
-	TRBV28	TRBJ1-5	-	CASSPGGDSNQPQHF	TGTGCCAGCAGCCCCGGCGGGGATAGCAATCAGCCCCAGCATTTT
-	TRBV7-2	TRBJ2-7	TRBD2	CASNIRASGAYEQYF	TGTGCCAGCAACATACGGGCCAGCGGGGCCTACGAGCAGTACTTC
-	TRBV18	TRBJ1-5	TRBD1	CASSPPGQGSEPQHF	TGTGCCAGCTCACCACCGGGACAGGGTTCCGAGCCCCAGCATTTT
-	TRBV5-4	TRBJ2-1	-	CASSLAGIPTSYNEQFF	TGTGCCAGCAGCTTGGCGGGTATACCGACATCCTACAATGAGCAGTTCTTC
-	TRBV29-1	TRBJ2-4	-	CSVVDSENIQYF	TGCAGCGTTGTTGACAGCGAAAACATTCAGTACTTC
-	TRBV14	TRBJ1-4	TRBD1	CASSRQGVTNEKLFF	TGTGCCAGCAGCCGACAGGGGGTAACTAATGAAAAACTGTTTTTT
-	TRBV4-1	TRBJ2-1	-	CASRKTESSYNEQFF	TGCGCCAGCAGGAAGACGGAGAGCTCCTACAATGAGCAGTTCTTC
-	TRBV10-3	TRBJ1-5	-	CAISEQGGQPQHF	TGTGCCATCAGTGAGCAGGGTGGTCAGCCCCAGCATTTT
-	TRBV19	TRBJ2-3	-	CASSMSGVLVDTQYF	TGTGCCAGTAGTATGTCGGGAGTCCTCGTAGATACGCAGTATTTT
-	TRBV3-1/TRBV3-2	TRBJ2-1	-	CASSQDWQGWVDEQFF	TGTGCCAGCAGCCAAGATTGGCAGGGGTGGGTCGATGAGCAGTTCTTC
few	TRBV15	TRBJ1-1	-	CATSRDPLPLSRGTEAFF	TGTGCCACCAGCAGAGATCCTCTCCCCCTCTCGAGGGGCACTGAAGCTTTCTTT
-	TRBV24-1	TRBJ2-7	TRBD1	CATQGVSYEQYF	TGTGCCACCCAGGGGGTGTCCTACGAGCAGTACTTC
-	TRBV28	TRBJ1-1	TRBD1	CASSETGDTEAFF	TGTGCCAGCAGTGAGACAGGGGACACTGAAGCTTTCTTT
-	TRBV7-6	TRBJ2-1	-	CASSFYGIRGSSYNEQFF	TGTGCCAGCAGCTTTTACGGGATCCGGGGGAGCTCCTACAATGAGCAGTTCTTC
once	TRBV7-8	TRBJ2-1	-	CASSTRGSSAVNEQFF	TGTGCCAGCAGCACCCGAGGGTCTAGCGCCGTCAATGAGCAGTTCTTC
-	TRBV7-9	TRBJ2-3	-	CASRRVRSDSDTQYF	TGTGCCAGCAGGCGGGTGAGGAGCGATTCAGATACGCAGTATTTT
-	TRBV14	TRBJ1-3	-	CASSPYKGIDDTIYF	TGTGCCAGCAGCCCCTACAAAGGGATCGATGACACCATATATTTT
-	TRBV4-2	TRBJ2-7	-	CASSQDLTPRTYEQYF	TGTGCCAGCAGCCAAGATTTAACCCCCAGGACCTACGAGCAGTACTTC
once	TRBV5-4	TRBJ1-2	TRBD1	CASSLLGTDDAYGYTF	TGTGCCAGCAGCTTGTTAGGGACAGACGATGCCTATGGCTACACCTTC
-	TRBV4-3	TRBJ1-1	TRBD1	CASSQVAFRDSPEAFF	TGCGCCAGCAGCCAAGTTGCGTTCCGGGACAGCCCTGAAGCTTTCTTT
-	TRBV5-6	TRBJ2-5	TRBD2	CASSLQRETQETQYF	TGTGCCAGCAGCCTCCAGCGGGAAACCCAAGAGACCCAGTACTTC
-	TRBV6-5	TRBJ2-7	-	CASRLGYYSYEQYF	TGTGCCAGCCGTCTGGGCTACTACTCCTACGAGCAGTACTTC
-	TRBV5-6	TRBJ2-3	-	CASGADTQYF	TGTGCCAGCGGGGCAGATACGCAGTATTTT
-	TRBV5-6	TRBJ2-7	-	CASSAYYEQYF	TGTGCCAGCAGCGCTTACTACGAGCAGTACTTC
-	TRBV28	TRBJ2-2	TRBD1	CASSFGRGREELFF	TGTGCCAGCAGTTTCGGCAGGGGGCGCGAGGAGCTGTTTTTT
once	TRBV2	TRBJ1-2	-	CASSALGQAIANYGYTF	TGTGCCAGCAGCGCTCTGGGGCAGGCTATAGCTAACTATGGCTACACCTTC
-	TRBV5-5	TRBJ1-1	-	CASSLVVGDTEAFF	TGTGCCAGCAGCTTGGTGGTTGGGGACACTGAAGCTTTCTTT
-	TRBV5-1	TRBJ2-3	-	CASSLAGDGNTQYF	TGCGCCAGCAGCTTGGCGGGGGACGGAAATACGCAGTATTTT
-	TRBV12-3/TRBV12-4	TRBJ2-3	-	CASKTSNTQYF	TGTGCCAGCAAAACTAGCAATACGCAGTATTTT
-	TRBV5-8	TRBJ2-5	-	CASSLGPPQETQYF	TGTGCCAGCAGCTTGGGTCCACCGCAAGAGACCCAGTACTTC
-	TRBV4-1	TRBJ2-3	-	CASSSDERGTVAYF	TGCGCCAGCAGCTCCGACGAGCGTGGGACCGTTGCGTATTTT
-	TRBV28	TRBJ2-5	TRBD1	CASTGGNEETQYF	TGTGCCAGTACAGGGGGCAACGAAGAGACCCAGTACTTC
once	TRBV27	TRBJ1-6	TRBD1	CASSVGQASSSYNSPLHF	TGTGCCAGCAGCGTAGGACAGGCGAGTAGCTCCTATAATTCACCCCTCCACTTT
-	TRBV6-6	TRBJ2-6	TRBD1	CASSRDRGNTGANVLTF	TGTGCCAGCAGTCGGGACAGGGGCAATACTGGGGCCAACGTCCTGACTTTC
once	TRBV7-2	TRBJ1-1	TRBD1	CASSWTGSTEAFF	TGTGCCAGCAGCTGGACAGGGTCTACTGAAGCTTTCTTT
-	TRBV11-2	TRBJ2-3	-	CASSFRTVLSQYF	TGTGCCAGCAGCTTCCGGACAGTACTGTCCCAGTATTTT
-	TRBV4-1	TRBJ1-2	-	CASSTGLLLSGYTF	TGCGCCAGCAGCACGGGACTTCTTTTATCTGGCTACACCTTC
-	TRBV7-3	TRBJ2-1	TRBD2	CASSLGGSRYNEQFF	TGTGCCAGCAGCTTGGGCGGGAGCCGCTACAATGAGCAGTTCTTC
-	TRBV25-1	TRBJ2-3	-	CASRLTDTQYF	TGTGCCAGCAGACTCACAGATACGCAGTATTTT
-	TRBV18	TRBJ1-2	-	CASSRNRGAIDLSYGYTF	TGTGCCAGCTCCCGGAACCGGGGCGCGATCGACCTATCCTATGGCTACACCTTC
-	TRBV14	TRBJ2-1	-	CASSQDSWAGWYNEQFF	TGTGCCAGCAGCCAAGATAGTTGGGCGGGCTGGTACAATGAGCAGTTCTTC
-	TRBV6-5	TRBJ2-1	-	CASTERDEQFF	TGTGCCAGCACCGAGAGGGATGAGCAGTTCTTC
-	TRBV28	TRBJ1-3	-	CAINRSSGNTIYF	TGTGCCATTAACAGGAGCTCTGGAAACACCATATATTTT
once	TRBV4-3	TRBJ2-2	-	CASSQVEGTGELFF	TGCGCCAGCAGCCAAGTTGAAGGCACCGGGGAGCTGTTTTTT
-	TRBV27	TRBJ2-1	TRBD2	CASRLAGNLFF	TGTGCCAGCAGACTAGCGGGTAATCTGTTCTTC
-	TRBV29-1	TRBJ1-1	TRBD1	CSVGQGVKGGTEAFF	TGCAGCGTGGGACAGGGGGTAAAAGGTGGCACTGAAGCTTTCTTT
-	TRBV6-5	TRBJ1-6	-	CASSPQGFSPLHF	TGTGCCAGCAGTCCGCAGGGGTTTTCACCCCTCCACTTT
once	TRBV7-2	TRBJ1-1	-	CASSPTRLENTEAFF	TGTGCCAGCAGCCCCACCCGCCTTGAGAACACTGAAGCTTTCTTT
-	TRBV7-9	TRBJ2-5	TRBD2	CASSRWTSGFQETQYF	TGTGCCAGCAGCCGCTGGACTAGCGGGTTCCAAGAGACCCAGTACTTC
-	TRBV27	TRBJ1-2	TRBD1	CASRQDRGSYTF	TGTGCCAGCAGACAGGACAGGGGAAGCTACACCTTC